The 15 T cell receptor beta chains given below trace back to one sample, sequenced in a study of blood T cell repertoires in COVID-19. The protocol was immunoSEQ multiplex PCR, while the TCRdb copy is restricted to in-frame clones and leaves out a portion. The profile shows hundreds of thousands of clones, 70% to 90% of them singletons. Sample: peripheral blood. The receptors stem from a woman aged 25 to 45 who had recovered from COVID-19.

This clone appeared once. The chain joins TRBV6-1 to TRBJ2-5; no reliable D call. The CDR3 is 12 amino acids. Germline V gene sequence: CDR1 MNHNS, CDR2 SASEGT. The V end was cut by 2 bases, the J end by 2 bases, with 3 bases between. Here the CDR3 reads CASSERQETQYF. CDR3 DNA: TGTGCCAGCAGTGAACGTCAAGAGACCCAGTACTTC.

The V call is TRBV10-3, the J call TRBJ1-1, with a tentative D call TRBD1 (5 bases). The CDR3 consists of 14 residues. Deletions cut 3 bases from V and 3 bases from J, with 11 bases between. CDR1 is ENHRY and CDR2 is SYGVKD in the germline V gene. CDR3: CAISEGQGDTEAFF. Here the CDR3 DNA reads TGTGCCATCAGTGAAGGGCAAGGGGACACTGAAGCTTTCTTT.

CDR3 bases: TGTGCCAGCAGCTTAGCCGAGGGACAATTGGGCTATGGCTACACCTTC. It codes for CASSLAEGQLGYGYTF. The chain is built from TRBV7-9 and TRBJ1-2; D is possibly TRBD1 (6 bases). The CDR3 is 16 amino acids. V was clipped by 0 bases and J by 4 bases, with 15 bases between them. Germline CDR1 SEHNR, CDR2 FQNEAQ (reference sequence).

The rearrangement links TRBV11-2 to TRBJ1-6; TRBD1 might be the D (5 bases). The germline V gene encodes CDR1 SGHAT and CDR2 FQNNGV. Deletions cut 2 bases from V and 9 bases from J, with 17 bases between. This CDR3 is 16 amino acids long. The DNA of the CDR3 is TGTGCCAGCAGCTTAAGGCAACAGGCACCCTCTTCACCCCTCCACTTT. Its protein is CASSLRQQAPSSPLHF.

CDR3 bases: TGTGCCAGCAGCCAACCCTACGGACAGAACTACGAGCAGTACTTC. This translates into CASSQPYGQNYEQYF. The chain is built from TRBV28 and TRBJ2-7, with D tentatively TRBD1 (6 bases). Between the trimmed V and J ends, which lost 6 bases and 3 bases, there was a span of 18 bases. The CDR3 consists of 15 residues. Looked up from germline, CDR1 is MDHEN and CDR2 is SYDVKM.

The V call is TRBV19, the J call TRBJ2-5; 8 positions match TRBD2. The length of the CDR3 is 13 residues. The germline CDR1 and CDR2 sequences are LNHDA and SQIVND (reference sequence). Trimming cost V 5 bases and J 5 bases; bases outside gene matches: 4. The CDR3 here is CASSRGGFETQYF. CDR3 DNA sequence: TGTGCCAGTAGTCGGGGGGGCTTTGAGACCCAGTACTTC.

The chain uses TRBV29-1 and TRBJ2-1, with 10 bases matching TRBD1. Trimming removed 7 bases from V and 9 bases from J; junction bases left unmatched: 15. CDR3 size: 15 residues. The V gene's germline CDR1 is SQVTM and CDR2 ANQGSEA. CDR3: CSASRGTGDGGEQFF. Written as DNA, the CDR3 is TGCAGCGCCTCGAGGGGGACAGGGGATGGTGGTGAGCAGTTCTTC.

The gene calls are TRBV5-1 and TRBJ1-2, with D perhaps TRBD1 (6 bases). Trimming shortened V by 4 bases and J by 4 bases, and 14 bases separated the two germline ends. Per germline, CDR1 SGHRS and CDR2 YFSETQ. There are 14 residues in the CDR3. The CDR3 sequence is CASSVPTGRYGYTF. The CDR3 coding sequence is TGCGCCAGCAGCGTACCGACAGGACGCTATGGCTACACCTTC. The full variable domain, with the rest looked up from reference TRBV5-1 and TRBJ1-2, is KAGVTQTPRYLIKTRGQQVTLSCSPISGHRSVSWYQQTPGQGLQFLFEYFSETQRNKGNFPGRFSGRQFSNSRSEMNVSTLELGDSALYLCASSVPTGRYGYTFGSGTRLTVV.

This sequence joins TRBV29-1 and TRBJ2-3; 8 bases match TRBD2. Germline lookup yields CDR1 SQVTM and CDR2 ANQGSEA. Trimming took 4 bases from V and 2 from J; bases not matched to a gene: 8. The CDR3 sequence is 15 residues long. CDR3: CSVASRGAFTDTQYF. DNA of the CDR3: TGCAGCGTTGCATCGCGGGGGGCCTTCACAGATACGCAGTATTTT.

This chain connects TRBV7-2 to TRBJ1-4; possible D gene TRBD1, 5 bases. CDR3 size: 11 residues. Trimming pared 5 bases from V and 10 bases from J, leaving 8 bases between. CDR1 and CDR2 from the germline V gene are SGHTA and FQGNSA. CDR3: CASSAGVKLFF. DNA of the CDR3: TGTGCCAGCAGCGCGGGGGTAAAACTGTTTTTT.

The V and J genes are TRBV30 and TRBJ2-2, with TRBD1 matching 8 bases. Germline V gene sequence: CDR1 GTSNPN, CDR2 SVGIG (reference sequence). This CDR3 is built from 14 residues. J lost 4 bases, V lost 2 bases, and 3 bases had no gene match. The DNA of the CDR3 is TGTGCCTGGAGTACAGGGGGTGGCACCGGGGAGCTGTTTTTT. Residues: CAWSTGGGTGELFF.

CDR3 DNA: TGTGCCAGCAGTCCATTGGGAAGGCAGGGGGGAGCTTTCTTT. Translated, it gives CASSPLGRQGGAFF. This chain uses TRBV27 with TRBJ1-1; 7 bases map to TRBD1. With V trimmed by 5 bases and J by 10 bases, 13 bases remained unmatched. Germline assignment: CDR1 MNHEY and CDR2 SMNVEV (reference sequence). The CDR3 is 14 residues long.

As to this clone: The germline gene is not matched at one end of the junction; a read error may be the cause. The chain employs TRBV15 and TRBJ1-2; D is possibly TRBD1 (5 bases). The CDR3 is 11 amino acids. Germline CDR1 and CDR2: LNHNV and YYDKDF (reference sequence). CDR3 residues: CATSAGRLKAF. For the CDR3, the DNA is TGTGCCACCAGCGCGGGACGGCTAAAAGCCTTC. The full variable domain, rest sourced from reference TRBV15 and TRBJ1-2, is DAMVIQNPRYQVTQFGKPVTLSCSQTLNHNVMYWYQQKSSQAPKLLFHYYDKDFNNEADTPDNFQSRRPNTSFCFLDIRSPGLGDTAMYLCATSAGRLKAFGSGTRLTVV.

V is TRBV6-5 and J is TRBJ2-5; TRBD2 aligns across 10 bases. Unmatched junction bases numbered 6, after V lost 6 bases and J lost 5 bases. The CDR3 loop spans 14 amino acids. The V gene's germline CDR1 is MNHEY and CDR2 SVGAGI. This CDR3 reads CASRKGLAPETQYF. The CDR3 DNA follows: TGTGCCAGCAGAAAGGGACTAGCGCCGGAGACCCAGTACTTC.

The chain is built from TRBV6-2 or TRBV6-3 and TRBJ1-5, with 8 bases fitting TRBD1. The CDR3 is made up of 15 amino acids. Trimming took 5 bases from V and 2 from J; bases not matched to a gene: 5. Per the germline V gene, CDR1 is MNHEY and CDR2 is SVGEGT. CDR3 region: CASSQQGGGNQPQHF. The CDR3 region has the DNA TGTGCCAGCAGTCAACAGGGGGGTGGCAATCAGCCCCAGCATTTT.